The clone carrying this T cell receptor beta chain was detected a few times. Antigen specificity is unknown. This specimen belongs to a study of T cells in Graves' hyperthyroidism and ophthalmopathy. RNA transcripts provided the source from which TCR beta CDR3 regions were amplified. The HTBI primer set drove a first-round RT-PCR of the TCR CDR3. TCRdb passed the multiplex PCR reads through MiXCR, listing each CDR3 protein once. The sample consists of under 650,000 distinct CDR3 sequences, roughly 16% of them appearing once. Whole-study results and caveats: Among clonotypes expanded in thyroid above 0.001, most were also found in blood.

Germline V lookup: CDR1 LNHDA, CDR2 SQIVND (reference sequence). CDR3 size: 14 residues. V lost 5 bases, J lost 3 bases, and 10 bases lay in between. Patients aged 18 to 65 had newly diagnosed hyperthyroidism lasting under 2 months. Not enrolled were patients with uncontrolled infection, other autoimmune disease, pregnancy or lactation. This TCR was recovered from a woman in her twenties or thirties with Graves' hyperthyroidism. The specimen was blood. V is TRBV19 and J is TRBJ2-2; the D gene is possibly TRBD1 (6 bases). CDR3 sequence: CASSPGQYTGELFF. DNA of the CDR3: TGTGCCAGTAGTCCCGGACAGTACACCGGGGAGCTGTTTTTT.